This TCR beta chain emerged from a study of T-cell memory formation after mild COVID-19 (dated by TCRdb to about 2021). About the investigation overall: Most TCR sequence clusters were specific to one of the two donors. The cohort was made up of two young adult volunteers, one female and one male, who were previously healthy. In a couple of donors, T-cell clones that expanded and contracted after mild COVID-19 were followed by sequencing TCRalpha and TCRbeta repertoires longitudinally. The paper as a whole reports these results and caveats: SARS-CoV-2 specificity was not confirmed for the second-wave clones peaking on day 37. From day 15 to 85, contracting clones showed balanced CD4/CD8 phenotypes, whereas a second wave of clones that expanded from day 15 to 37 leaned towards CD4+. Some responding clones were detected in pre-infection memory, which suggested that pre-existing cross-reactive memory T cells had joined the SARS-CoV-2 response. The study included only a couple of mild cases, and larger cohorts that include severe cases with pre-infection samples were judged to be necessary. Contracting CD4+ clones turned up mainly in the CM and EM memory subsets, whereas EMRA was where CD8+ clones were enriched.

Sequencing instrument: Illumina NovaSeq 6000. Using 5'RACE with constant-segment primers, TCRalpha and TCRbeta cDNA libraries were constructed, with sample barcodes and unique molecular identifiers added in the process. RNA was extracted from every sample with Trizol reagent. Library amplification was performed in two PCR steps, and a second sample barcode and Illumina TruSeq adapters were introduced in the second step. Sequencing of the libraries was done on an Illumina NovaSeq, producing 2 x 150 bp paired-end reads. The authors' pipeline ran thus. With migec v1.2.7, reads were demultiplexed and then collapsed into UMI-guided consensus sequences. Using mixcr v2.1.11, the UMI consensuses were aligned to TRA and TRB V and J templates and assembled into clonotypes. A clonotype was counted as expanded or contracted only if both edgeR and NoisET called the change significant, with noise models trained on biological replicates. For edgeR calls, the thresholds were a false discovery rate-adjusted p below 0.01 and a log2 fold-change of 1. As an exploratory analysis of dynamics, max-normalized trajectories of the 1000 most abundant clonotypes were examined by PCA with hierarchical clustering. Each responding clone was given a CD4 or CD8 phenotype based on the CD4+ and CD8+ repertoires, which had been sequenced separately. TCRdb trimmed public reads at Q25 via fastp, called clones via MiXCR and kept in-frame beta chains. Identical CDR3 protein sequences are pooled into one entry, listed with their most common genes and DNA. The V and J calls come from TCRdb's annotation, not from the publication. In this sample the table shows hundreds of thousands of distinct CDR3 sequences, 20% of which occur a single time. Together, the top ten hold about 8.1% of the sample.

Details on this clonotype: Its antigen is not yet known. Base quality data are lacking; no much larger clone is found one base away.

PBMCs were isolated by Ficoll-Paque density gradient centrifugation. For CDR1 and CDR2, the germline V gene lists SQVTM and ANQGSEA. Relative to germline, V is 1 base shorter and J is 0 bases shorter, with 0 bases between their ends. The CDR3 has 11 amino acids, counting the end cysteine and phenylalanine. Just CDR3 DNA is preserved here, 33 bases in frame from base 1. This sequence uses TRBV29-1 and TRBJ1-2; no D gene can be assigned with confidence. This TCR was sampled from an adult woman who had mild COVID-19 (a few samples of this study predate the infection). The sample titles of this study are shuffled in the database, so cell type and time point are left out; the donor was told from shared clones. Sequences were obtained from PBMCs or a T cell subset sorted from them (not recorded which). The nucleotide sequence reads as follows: TGCAGCGTTGAAGCTAACTATGGCTACACCTTC. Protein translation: CSVEANYGYTF.